What follows are 10 T cell receptor beta chains derived from one specimen sequenced in a study of regulatory T cells in long-lasting Graves disease. Described time point: newly diagnosed GD, antithyroid drugs for less than 3 months. Scientists built the TCR library using RNA that was extracted from PBMCs. Assembly of TCR beta libraries relied on iRepertoire HTBI primers together with Arm-PCR of CDR3 regions. TCRdb re-derived calls from the multiplex PCR reads in MiXCR, one entry per CDR3 protein. The table has 350,000 to 450,000 distinct CDR3 sequences, 15% to 20% seen once. The same data also contributed to another study, on T cells in Graves' hyperthyroidism and ophthalmopathy.

This sample comprised peripheral blood mononuclear cells (PBMCs), obtained at new diagnosis, from a patient treated with antithyroid drugs. These receptors were taken from a man in his forties with Graves disease.

This chain links TRBV11-3 with TRBJ2-1, with 8 positions matching TRBD2. The V gene end was trimmed by 0 bases and the J gene end by 4 bases; junction bases not matched to a gene: 8. This CDR3 spans 17 amino acids. Germline CDR1 reads SGHNT; CDR2 reads YENEEA. CDR3 sequence reads: CASSLDVASGLYNEQFF. In DNA, the CDR3 is TGTGCCAGCAGCTTAGATGTGGCTAGCGGGCTATACAATGAGCAGTTCTTC.

In regard to this clonotype: With only one base between it and a far larger clone, this is likely a read error. The chain joins TRBV2 to TRBJ1-1, with D uncertain. V lost 6 bases and J 1 base, leaving 6 bases between the germline ends. The CDR3 has 12 amino acids. The germline CDR1 and CDR2 sequences are SNHLY and FYNNEI. The CDR3 sequence is CASSKWNTEAFF. The CDR3 nucleotides read TGTGCCAGCAGCAAATGGAACACTGAAGCTTTCTTT.

Many counts were recorded for this clonotype. The chain couples TRBV10-1 to TRBJ2-2; D ambiguous. The V gene's germline CDR1 is WNHNN and CDR2 SYGVQD (reference sequence). The CDR3 has 14 residues. V dropped 2 bases and J dropped 2 bases, with 6 bases sitting between them. CDR3 in amino acids: CASSENRNTGELFF. Written as DNA, the CDR3 is TGCGCCAGCAGTGAGAACAGAAACACCGGGGAGCTGTTTTTT.

Many counts were recorded for this clonotype. J is TRBJ2-5 and V is TRBV11-2; no firm D call. V was trimmed by 1 base and J by 2 bases, leaving 5 bases between them. Germline loops: CDR1 SGHAT, CDR2 FQNNGV. This CDR3 region has 13 residues. CDR3 bases: TGTGCCAGCAGCTTAGGGCAGCAAGAGACCCAGTACTTC. It encodes CASSLGQQETQYF.

This clonotype was seen a few times. The rearrangement links TRBV20-1 to TRBJ2-7, with a tentative D call TRBD1 (6 bases). The CDR3 has 14 amino acids. V was trimmed by 6 bases and J by 4 bases, leaving 19 bases between them. Germline V gene lookup returns CDR1 DFQATT and CDR2 SNEGSKA (reference sequence). The CDR3 protein is CSAQWTEERYEQYF. The CDR3, as DNA: TGCAGTGCGCAGTGGACAGAAGAAAGATACGAGCAGTACTTC.

The chain has TRBV20-1 and TRBJ1-1; maybe TRBD1 (6 bases). CDR3 length: 14 amino acids. CDR1 and CDR2 (germline): DFQATT, SNEGSKA (reference sequence). V was shortened by 2 bases and J by 6 bases, with 16 bases between the two germline ends. The CDR3 spells CSARRPTGTPEAFF. The CDR3 bases are TGCAGTGCTAGAAGGCCTACAGGGACCCCTGAAGCTTTCTTT.

This clonotype showed up many times. The rearrangement links TRBV20-1 to TRBJ1-2, with D possibly matching TRBD1 (6 bases). Trimming removed 4 bases at V and 2 bases at J, with 11 bases between. This CDR3 has 13 amino acids. Germline loops: CDR1 DFQATT, CDR2 SNEGSKA (reference sequence). CDR3 sequence: CSATHTGNYGYTF. The DNA for the CDR3 is TGCAGTGCTACCCACACAGGGAACTATGGCTACACCTTC.

This clonotype was detected ten times or more. The chain is built from TRBV5-1 and TRBJ1-6; no reliable D call. The ends were cut back, 4 bases at V and 6 bases at J, with 14 bases in the middle. Germline V gene data show CDR1 as SGHRS and CDR2 as YFSETQ. The CDR3 covers 15 residues. CDR3 residues: CASSKGPEANSPLHF. The CDR3 nucleotides are TGCGCCAGCAGCAAAGGTCCCGAGGCTAATTCACCCCTCCACTTT.

The gene calls are TRBV5-4 and TRBJ2-5; TRBD1 aligns across 9 bases. Germline V gene sequence: CDR1 SGHNT, CDR2 YYREEE (reference sequence). The trim removed 4 bases at V and 4 bases at J, leaving 8 bases unmatched. This CDR3 region has 15 residues. The CDR3 reads CASSTPGQGIETQYF. In DNA form, the CDR3 reads TGTGCCAGCAGCACGCCGGGACAGGGAATAGAGACCCAGTACTTC.

This clonotype was seen many times. This chain uses TRBV28 with TRBJ2-5; TRBD1 matches at 7 bases. This CDR3 has 16 residues. With V trimmed by 6 bases and J by 3 bases, 13 bases remained unmatched. The germline gives CDR1 MDHEN, CDR2 SYDVKM. CDR3 amino acids: CASRSSPGQRKETQYF. CDR3 in DNA: TGTGCCAGCAGAAGCTCGCCGGGACAGAGAAAAGAGACCCAGTACTTC.